The clone carrying this T cell receptor (beta chain) has only a few counts. Its target is not known. For the second PCR, which ran for about 6 to 11 cycles, a sample-barcoded 5' primer and a J-beta primer mix were used. TCRdb ran MiXCR on the 5' RACE reads and lists one entry per CDR3 protein. The sample has some 1.1 million distinct CDR3 sequences, 35% to 45% seen once; the top ten hold over 10%. V gave up 1 base and J gave up 7 bases, with 6 bases separating them. CDR1 is SGHRS, CDR2 YFSETQ, per germline. The CDR3 sequence is 12 residues long. This sample was taken from a study of blood T cells in healthy people across ages. Study results and caveats: Among long-lived donors, naive CD4+ cells were more numerous and diversity higher than in aged donors. Naive T cell percentage strongly correlated with TCR beta diversity.

The TCR originated in a man younger than 30 in good health. V is TRBV5-1 and J is TRBJ2-1, with unresolved D. What was sequenced was blood. The CDR3 reads CASSLNLNEQFF. The CDR3 DNA sequence: TGCGCCAGCAGCTTGAACTTAAATGAGCAGTTCTTC.